The clone carrying this T cell receptor beta chain was seen a few times. Its cognate antigen is unknown. The CDR3 has 16 amino acids. Trimming removed 3 bases from V and 6 bases from J; junction bases left unmatched: 15. CDR1 and CDR2 (germline): SGDLS, YYNGEE. TCRdb's copy holds only in-frame clones and misses some; the assay was immunoSEQ multiplex PCR. Of 9,500 to 10,000 clones listed, 35% to 45% are singletons. The data derive from a study of T cells in localized non-small cell lung cancer. The study's findings and limits: Uninvolved neighboring lung showed the greatest T cell clonality, exceeding tumor. Appearing in adjacent lung were a median roughly 60 of the top 100 tumor clones. Heterogeneity within the tumor remains possible, as just one region underwent sequencing.

The chain joins TRBV9 to TRBJ2-7, with 7 bases identical to TRBD1. This TCR derives from a woman between 40 and 69 years old with stage I lung adenocarcinoma. Sequences were derived from lymph node tissue, sampled before any cancer treatment. The CDR3 loop is CASSASPFGTEGEQYF. Here the CDR3 DNA reads TGTGCCAGCAGCGCCTCCCCTTTCGGGACAGAAGGCGAGCAGTACTTC.